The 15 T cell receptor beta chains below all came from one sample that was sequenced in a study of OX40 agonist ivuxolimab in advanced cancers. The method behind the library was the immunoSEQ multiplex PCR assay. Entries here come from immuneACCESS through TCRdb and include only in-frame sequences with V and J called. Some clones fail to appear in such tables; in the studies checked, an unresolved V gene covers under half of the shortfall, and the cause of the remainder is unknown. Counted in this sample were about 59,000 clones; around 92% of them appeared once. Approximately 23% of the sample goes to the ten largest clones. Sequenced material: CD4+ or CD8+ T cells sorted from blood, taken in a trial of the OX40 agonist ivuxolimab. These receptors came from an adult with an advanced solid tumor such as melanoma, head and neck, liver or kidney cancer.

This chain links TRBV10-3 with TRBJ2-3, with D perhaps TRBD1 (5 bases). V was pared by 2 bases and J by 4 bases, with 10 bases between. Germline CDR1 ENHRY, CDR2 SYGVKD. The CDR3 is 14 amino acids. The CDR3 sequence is CAISETLGADTQYF. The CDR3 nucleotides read TGTGCCATCAGTGAGACCTTAGGGGCAGATACGCAGTATTTT.

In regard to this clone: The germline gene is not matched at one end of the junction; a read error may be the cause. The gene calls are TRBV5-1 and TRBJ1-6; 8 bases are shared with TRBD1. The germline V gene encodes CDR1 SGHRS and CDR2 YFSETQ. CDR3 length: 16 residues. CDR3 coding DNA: TGCGCCAGCAGCGATGGGACAGGATCCTACAATTCACCCCTCCACTTT. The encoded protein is CASSDGTGSYNSPLHF.

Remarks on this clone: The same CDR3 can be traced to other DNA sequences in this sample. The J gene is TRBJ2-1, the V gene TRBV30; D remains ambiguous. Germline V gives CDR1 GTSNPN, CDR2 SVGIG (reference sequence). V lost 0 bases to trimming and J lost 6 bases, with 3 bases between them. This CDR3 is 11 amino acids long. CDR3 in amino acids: CAWSVGNEQFF. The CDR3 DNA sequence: TGTGCCTGGAGTGTAGGCAATGAGCAGTTCTTC.

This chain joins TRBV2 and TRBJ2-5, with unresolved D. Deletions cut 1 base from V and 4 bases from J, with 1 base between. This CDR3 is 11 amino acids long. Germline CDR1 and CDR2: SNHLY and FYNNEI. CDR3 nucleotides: TGTGCCAGCAGTGAAGGAGAGACCCAGTACTTC. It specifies CASSEGETQYF.

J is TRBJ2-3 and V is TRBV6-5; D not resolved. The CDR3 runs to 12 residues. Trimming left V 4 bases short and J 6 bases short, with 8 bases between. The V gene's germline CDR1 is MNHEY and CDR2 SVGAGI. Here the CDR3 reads CASSLMADTQYF. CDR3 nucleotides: TGTGCCAGCAGTTTAATGGCGGATACGCAGTATTTT.

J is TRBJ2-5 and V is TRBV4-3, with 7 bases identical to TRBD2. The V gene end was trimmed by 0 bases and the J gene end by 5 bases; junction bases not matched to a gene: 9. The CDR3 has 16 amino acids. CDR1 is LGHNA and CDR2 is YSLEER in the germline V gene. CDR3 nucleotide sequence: TGCGCCAGCAGCCAAGAGTACACTAGCGTTGTGGAGACCCAGTACTTC. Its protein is CASSQEYTSVVETQYF.

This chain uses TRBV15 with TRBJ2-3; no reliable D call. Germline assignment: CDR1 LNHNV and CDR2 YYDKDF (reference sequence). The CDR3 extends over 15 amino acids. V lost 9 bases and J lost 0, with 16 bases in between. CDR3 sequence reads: CATGYFTSSTDTQYF. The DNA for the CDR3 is TGTGCCACTGGTTATTTTACCTCTAGCACAGATACGCAGTATTTT.

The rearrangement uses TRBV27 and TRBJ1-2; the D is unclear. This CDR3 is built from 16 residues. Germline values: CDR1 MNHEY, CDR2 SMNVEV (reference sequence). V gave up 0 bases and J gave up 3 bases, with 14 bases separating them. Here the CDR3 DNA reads TGTGCCAGCAGTTTATCGGCCAGGCAATCGTACTATGGCTACACCTTC. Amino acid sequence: CASSLSARQSYYGYTF.

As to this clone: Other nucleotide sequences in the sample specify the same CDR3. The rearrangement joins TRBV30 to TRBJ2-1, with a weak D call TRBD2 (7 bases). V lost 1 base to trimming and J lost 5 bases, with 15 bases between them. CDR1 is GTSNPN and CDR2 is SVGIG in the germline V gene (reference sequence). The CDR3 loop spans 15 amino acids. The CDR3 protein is CAWSGVGGPDNEQFF. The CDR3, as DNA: TGTGCCTGGAGTGGGGTGGGGGGGCCTGACAATGAGCAGTTCTTC. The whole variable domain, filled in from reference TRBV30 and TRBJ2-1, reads SQTIHQWPATLVQPVGSPLSLECTVEGTSNPNLYWYRQAAGRGLQLLFYSVGIGQISSEVPQNLSASRPQDRQFILSSKKLLLSDSGFYLCAWSGVGGPDNEQFFGPGTRLTVL.

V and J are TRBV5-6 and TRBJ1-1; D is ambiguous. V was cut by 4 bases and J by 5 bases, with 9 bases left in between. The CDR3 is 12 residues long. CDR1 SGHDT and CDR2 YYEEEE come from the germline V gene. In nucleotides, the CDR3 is TGTGCCAGCAGCCTAGGCAGGACTGAAGCTTTCTTT. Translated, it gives CASSLGRTEAFF.

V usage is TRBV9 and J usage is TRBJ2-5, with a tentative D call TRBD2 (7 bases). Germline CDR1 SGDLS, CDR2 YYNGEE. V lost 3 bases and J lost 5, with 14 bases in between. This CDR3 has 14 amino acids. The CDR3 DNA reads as TGTGCCAGCAGCGGCGGGGGCGCAGTTGAGACCCAGTACTTC. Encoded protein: CASSGGGAVETQYF.

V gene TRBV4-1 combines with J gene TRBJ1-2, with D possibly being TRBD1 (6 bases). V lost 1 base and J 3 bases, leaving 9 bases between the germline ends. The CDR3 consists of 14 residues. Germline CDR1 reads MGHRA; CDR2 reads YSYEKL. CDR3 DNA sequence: TGCGCCAGCAGCCAAGTGGCAGGGGACTATGGCTACACCTTC. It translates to CASSQVAGDYGYTF.

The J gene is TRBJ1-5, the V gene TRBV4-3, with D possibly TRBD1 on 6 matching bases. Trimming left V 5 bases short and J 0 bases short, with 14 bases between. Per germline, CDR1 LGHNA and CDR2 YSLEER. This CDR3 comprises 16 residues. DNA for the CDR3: TGCGCCAGCAGCGCGGACAGAACTTATAGCAATCAGCCCCAGCATTTT. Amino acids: CASSADRTYSNQPQHF.

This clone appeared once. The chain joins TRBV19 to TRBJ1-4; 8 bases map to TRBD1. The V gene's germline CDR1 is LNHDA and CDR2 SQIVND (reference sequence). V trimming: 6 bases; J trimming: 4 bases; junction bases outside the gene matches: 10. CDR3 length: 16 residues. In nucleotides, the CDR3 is TGTGCCAGTAGCTTTATTGCCAGGGGGCTTAATGAAAAACTGTTTTTT. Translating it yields CASSFIARGLNEKLFF.

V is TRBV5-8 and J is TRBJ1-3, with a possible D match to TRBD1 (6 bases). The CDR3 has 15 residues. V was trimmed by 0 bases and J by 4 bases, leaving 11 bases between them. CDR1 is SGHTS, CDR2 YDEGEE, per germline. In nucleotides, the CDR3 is TGTGCCAGCAGCTTGGACAGGGTGCGCGGAAACACCATATATTTT. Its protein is CASSLDRVRGNTIYF. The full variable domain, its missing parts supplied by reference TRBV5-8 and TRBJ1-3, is EAGVTQSPTHLIKTRGQQATLRCSPISGHTSVYWYQQALGLGLQFLLWYDEGEERNRGNFPPRFSGRQFPNYSSELNVNALELEDSALYLCASSLDRVRGNTIYFGEGSWLTVV.